This T cell receptor (beta chain) is drawn from a study of shared clonotypes between healthy human individuals (dated by TCRdb to about 2020). Background for the entire study: A couple of women and a few men aged 18 to 49 years were included in the cohort. Different laboratories and diverse techniques were used to prepare libraries and sequence TCR repertoires, to increase sequencing depth and limit assay-specific biases. Between about 0.85 and 9.5 billion PBMCs per donor were obtained by leukapheresis. For each donor, CD4 naive and CD4 memory were each given three plates, CD8 naive was given two plates, and CD8 memory was given one plate. The study deeply sequenced blood TCR repertoires of five healthy adults to estimate repertoire size and the extent of clonotype sharing between individuals.

Taken from the germline V gene, the CDR1 and CDR2 loops are SNHLY and FYNNEI. The CDR3 spans 11 residues, from the cysteine through the phenylalanine. Only CDR3 DNA is held: 33 bases, read in frame from base 1. At the junction V is shortened by 4 bases and J by 8 bases, with 7 bases in between. This clone was recorded a few times. Which antigen it targets is not known. No base-level quality is on record; no much larger clone is a single base apart. On the study overall, not on this receptor specifically: Even with the large sequencing depth, rarefaction of the sorted-subset datasets indicated that sequencing was incomplete. Compared with non-shared clonotypes, clonotypes shared by all four sorted-subset donors had higher generation probabilities. Sampling was restricted to blood, and TCR repertoires in tissue are likely to differ from TCR repertoires in blood. When several donors were compared, the shared fraction of clonotypes was about 5% for naive CD4, around 4% for naive CD8, 2% to 2.5% for memory CD4, and less than 0.5% for memory CD8. Because the study included only a small number of donors, the genetic and exposure-history diversity represented was limited. Pairwise subsampling led to the expectation that sequencing depth would affect the degree of clonotype sharing among donors. Naive subsets generally had larger estimated clonotype richness than memory subsets did.

TCR CDR3 regions were amplified from genomic DNA by multiplex PCR using the deep immunoSEQ assay. Extracted genomic DNA from each cell subset was distributed evenly across all wells of several immunoSEQ 96-well plates, and each plate was treated as a replicate. For sorted subsets, 150 to 250 ng of genomic DNA, equivalent to around 30,000 T cell genomes, went into each replicate PCR. Purified libraries were measured with a Qubit 3.0 fluorometer, size-checked on a Bioanalyzer 2100, and measured again with the KAPA Library Quantification kit. Every immunoSEQ 96-well plate was sequenced on a separate single-read 150-cycle Illumina NextSeq 550 flow cell. Concerning the study's data processing: The immunoSEQ output contained only junctional sequences without quality scores, so filtering could not match that applied to full-length reads. Sequences were annotated with PyIR, a Python wrapper for IgBLAST v1.9, and V/J genes and CDR3 were assigned using IMGT germline references. Reads with weak V/J assignments (E-value above 1e-6), missing CDR3, stop codons, out-of-frame junctions, or ambiguous translated residues were removed. V3J clonotypes were defined as sequences sharing an identical inferred V gene, J gene, and CDR3 amino acid sequence. Percentage overlap between repertoires was calculated by dividing the number of shared unique clonotypes by the size of the smaller repertoire. Three approaches were used to assess repertoire richness: RTK rarefaction, the Chao1 estimator, and Recon v2.1 estimates of unobserved clonotypes. For all TCRbeta clonotypes obtained by the gDNA method from a handful of donors, generation probabilities were computed with OLGA. Sourced from immuneACCESS, this table was stored by TCRdb with only in-frame sequences that have V and J called. A share of the clones is absent; for the studies checked, an unresolved V gene accounts for under half, and the remainder has no known explanation. Clone size and V and J calls were adopted from that table, with D and trimming inferred from the DNA. Present in this sample are about 980,000 clones, approximately 80% of which were seen just once. The ten largest clones take up roughly 1.5% of the sample.

Donors were healthy HIV-negative adults with no recently reported acute infections or vaccinations. Every donor was a Caucasian adult residing in Nashville, Tennessee, USA. CD4+ T cells were enriched through magnetic negative selection, after which naive cells were positively selected on CD45RA and the remaining negative fraction served as the memory subset. After blood collection by leukapheresis, PBMCs were isolated using Ficoll-Histopaque density gradient centrifugation and then cryopreserved in the vapor phase of liquid nitrogen. Analytical flow cytometry was used to check the purity and quantity of each magnetically sorted T cell population. From each sorted fraction, genomic DNA was isolated and quantified by UV absorbance on a Nanodrop 2000c.

Sequenced material: memory CD4+ T cells sorted from blood. The cell subset or site label, as the study defines it: CD45RA-negative fraction. The receptor's source is a man between 18 and 29 years old in good health. The chain employs TRBV2 and TRBJ2-3, with the identity of the D gene unclear. The CDR3 reads as follows: CASSAEGTQYF. The nucleotide sequence reads TGTGCCAGCAGTGCAGAAGGTACGCAGTATTTT.